This TCR beta chain is from a study of blood T cell repertoires in COVID-19. Study overall: Samples came from the United States, Italy and Spain, spanning acute and convalescent COVID-19. T cells, B-cell-depleted T cells, or PBMCs supplied cDNA or gDNA.

V was cut by 1 base and J by 0 bases, with 9 bases left in between. Germline CDR1 reads LNHNV; CDR2 reads YYDKDF (reference sequence). The CDR3 covers 15 residues. In the original analysis: Estimation of nucleated cell counts relied on the amplification of reference gene primers. Measured with immunoSEQ multiplex PCR; TCRdb has only the in-frame clones, and not every one. The V and J calls and clone size are taken from that table; D and trimming were inferred from the DNA. There are 120,000 or so clones in the sample; about 80% occur only once, and 16% lies in the top ten. This rearrangement joins TRBV15 to TRBJ1-1, with D possibly TRBD1 on 5 matching bases. The sequenced material came from peripheral blood. The sequence was obtained from a woman between 45 and 65 years old with acute or convalescent COVID-19. In DNA form, the CDR3 reads TGTGCCACCAGCAGAGTTGGGGGGTTGAACACTGAAGCTTTCTTT. Protein: CATSRVGGLNTEAFF.